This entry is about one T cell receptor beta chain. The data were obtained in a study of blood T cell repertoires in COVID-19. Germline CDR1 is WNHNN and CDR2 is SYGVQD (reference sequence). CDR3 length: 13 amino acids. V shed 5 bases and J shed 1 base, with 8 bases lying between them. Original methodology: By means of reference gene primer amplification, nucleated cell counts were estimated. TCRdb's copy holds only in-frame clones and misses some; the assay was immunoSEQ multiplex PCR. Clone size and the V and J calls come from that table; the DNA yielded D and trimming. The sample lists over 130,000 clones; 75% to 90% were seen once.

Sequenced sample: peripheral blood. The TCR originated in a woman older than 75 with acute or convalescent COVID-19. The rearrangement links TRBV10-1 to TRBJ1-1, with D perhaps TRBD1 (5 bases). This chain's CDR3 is CASSRQQNTEAFF. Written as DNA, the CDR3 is TGCGCCAGCAGTCGACAGCAGAACACTGAAGCTTTCTTT.